The rows below give T cell receptor beta chains drawn from one sample of a study of shared clonotypes between healthy human individuals. The method was immunoSEQ multiplex PCR; TCRdb's version includes in-frame clones alone and lacks a portion of them. This table holds 330,000 or so clones, around 67% found once. The sample was memory CD4+ T cells sorted from blood. The receptor source for this set is a man aged 25 to 40 in good health. The CDR3 runs from the conserved cysteine through the conserved F or W. D genes are given only for firm matches. Rows may omit the clone size; those that give it use once, few, many or a size class.

>-|TRBD1|TRBV29-1|TRBJ1-2
CSVESNRGRGGYTF
TGCAGCGTTGAATCGAACAGGGGGCGAGGTGGCTACACCTTC
>-|-|TRBV19|TRBJ1-5
CASSIKGSYSNQPQHF
TGTGCCAGTAGTATCAAGGGGAGTTATAGCAATCAGCCCCAGCATTTT
>-|-|TRBV5-1|TRBJ2-6
CASSATGWGSGANVLTF
TGCGCCAGCAGCGCAACAGGGTGGGGCTCTGGGGCCAACGTCCTGACTTTC
>many|-|TRBV4-1|TRBJ1-2
CASSQEGGYTF
TGCGCCAGCAGCCAAGAGGGTGGCTACACCTTC
>-|TRBD2|TRBV11-2|TRBJ2-5
CASSTSGRVGRETQYF
TGTGCCAGCTCGACTAGCGGGAGGGTAGGTCGAGAGACCCAGTACTTC
>-|TRBD2|TRBV10-3|TRBJ2-7
CAISDSTSGTNYEQYF
TGTGCCATCAGTGATTCCACTAGCGGGACCAACTACGAGCAGTACTTC
>once|TRBD2|TRBV28|TRBJ2-7
CASSAGGGASYEQYF
TGTGCCAGCAGTGCCGGGGGGGGCGCGTCCTACGAGCAGTACTTC
>-|-|TRBV11-2|TRBJ2-5
CASRFSPRGNYQETQYF
TGTGCCAGCAGGTTTTCCCCGCGGGGAAATTACCAAGAGACCCAGTACTTC
>-|TRBD1|TRBV9|TRBJ1-3
CASSPRDRFSGNTIYF
TGTGCCAGCAGCCCCCGGGACAGGTTCTCTGGAAACACCATATATTTT
>-|-|TRBV19|TRBJ1-1
CASRAWAALTEAFF
TGTGCCAGTAGAGCCTGGGCTGCACTCACTGAAGCTTTCTTT
>-|-|TRBV28|TRBJ1-5
CASRQHQPQHF
TGTGCCAGCAGACAGCATCAGCCCCAGCATTTT
>-|-|TRBV6-1|TRBJ1-2
CASRRGVFTNYGYTF
TGTGCCAGCAGACGAGGAGTTTTTACTAACTATGGCTACACCTTC
>few|TRBD1|TRBV5-5|TRBJ1-2
CASSRGQGRNYGYTF
TGTGCCAGCAGCAGGGGACAGGGGAGGAACTATGGCTACACCTTC
>-|-|TRBV6-5|TRBJ1-2
CASRRPIGQNYGYTF
TGTGCTAGCAGAAGACCCATTGGACAGAACTATGGCTACACCTTC
>few|TRBD2|TRBV11-2|TRBJ2-7
CASSSLAGGGYEQYF
TGTGCCAGCAGCTCCTTAGCGGGAGGGGGCTACGAGCAGTACTTC
>-|TRBD1|TRBV7-9|TRBJ1-4
CASSLAETGAYNEKLFF
TGTGCCAGCAGCTTAGCGGAAACAGGGGCCTATAATGAAAAACTGTTTTTT
>-|TRBD2|TRBV27|TRBJ2-3
CASSLRPTSGTLDTQYF
TGTGCCAGCAGTTTACGACCGACTAGCGGGACTCTAGATACGCAGTATTTT
>few|-|TRBV7-9|TRBJ2-7
CASSRQARYEQYF
TGTGCCAGCAGCCGACAGGCCCGCTACGAGCAGTACTTC
>-|-|TRBV19|TRBJ1-5
CASSIPSRRNQPQHF
TGTGCCAGTAGTATACCGAGCCGGCGCAATCAGCCCCAGCATTTT
>few|TRBD2|TRBV11-3|TRBJ2-7
CASSLAGGSYEQYF
TGTGCCAGCAGCTTGGCGGGAGGTTCGTACGAGCAGTACTTC
>-|-|TRBV2|TRBJ2-1
CASSEIASYNEQFF
TGTGCCAGCAGTGAGATCGCCAGCTACAATGAGCAGTTCTTC
>-|-|TRBV28|TRBJ1-5
CASSSLLRGARSRGNQPQHF
TGTGCCAGCAGTTCACTACTCCGGGGGGCGCGATCTCGAGGCAATCAGCCCCAGCATTTT